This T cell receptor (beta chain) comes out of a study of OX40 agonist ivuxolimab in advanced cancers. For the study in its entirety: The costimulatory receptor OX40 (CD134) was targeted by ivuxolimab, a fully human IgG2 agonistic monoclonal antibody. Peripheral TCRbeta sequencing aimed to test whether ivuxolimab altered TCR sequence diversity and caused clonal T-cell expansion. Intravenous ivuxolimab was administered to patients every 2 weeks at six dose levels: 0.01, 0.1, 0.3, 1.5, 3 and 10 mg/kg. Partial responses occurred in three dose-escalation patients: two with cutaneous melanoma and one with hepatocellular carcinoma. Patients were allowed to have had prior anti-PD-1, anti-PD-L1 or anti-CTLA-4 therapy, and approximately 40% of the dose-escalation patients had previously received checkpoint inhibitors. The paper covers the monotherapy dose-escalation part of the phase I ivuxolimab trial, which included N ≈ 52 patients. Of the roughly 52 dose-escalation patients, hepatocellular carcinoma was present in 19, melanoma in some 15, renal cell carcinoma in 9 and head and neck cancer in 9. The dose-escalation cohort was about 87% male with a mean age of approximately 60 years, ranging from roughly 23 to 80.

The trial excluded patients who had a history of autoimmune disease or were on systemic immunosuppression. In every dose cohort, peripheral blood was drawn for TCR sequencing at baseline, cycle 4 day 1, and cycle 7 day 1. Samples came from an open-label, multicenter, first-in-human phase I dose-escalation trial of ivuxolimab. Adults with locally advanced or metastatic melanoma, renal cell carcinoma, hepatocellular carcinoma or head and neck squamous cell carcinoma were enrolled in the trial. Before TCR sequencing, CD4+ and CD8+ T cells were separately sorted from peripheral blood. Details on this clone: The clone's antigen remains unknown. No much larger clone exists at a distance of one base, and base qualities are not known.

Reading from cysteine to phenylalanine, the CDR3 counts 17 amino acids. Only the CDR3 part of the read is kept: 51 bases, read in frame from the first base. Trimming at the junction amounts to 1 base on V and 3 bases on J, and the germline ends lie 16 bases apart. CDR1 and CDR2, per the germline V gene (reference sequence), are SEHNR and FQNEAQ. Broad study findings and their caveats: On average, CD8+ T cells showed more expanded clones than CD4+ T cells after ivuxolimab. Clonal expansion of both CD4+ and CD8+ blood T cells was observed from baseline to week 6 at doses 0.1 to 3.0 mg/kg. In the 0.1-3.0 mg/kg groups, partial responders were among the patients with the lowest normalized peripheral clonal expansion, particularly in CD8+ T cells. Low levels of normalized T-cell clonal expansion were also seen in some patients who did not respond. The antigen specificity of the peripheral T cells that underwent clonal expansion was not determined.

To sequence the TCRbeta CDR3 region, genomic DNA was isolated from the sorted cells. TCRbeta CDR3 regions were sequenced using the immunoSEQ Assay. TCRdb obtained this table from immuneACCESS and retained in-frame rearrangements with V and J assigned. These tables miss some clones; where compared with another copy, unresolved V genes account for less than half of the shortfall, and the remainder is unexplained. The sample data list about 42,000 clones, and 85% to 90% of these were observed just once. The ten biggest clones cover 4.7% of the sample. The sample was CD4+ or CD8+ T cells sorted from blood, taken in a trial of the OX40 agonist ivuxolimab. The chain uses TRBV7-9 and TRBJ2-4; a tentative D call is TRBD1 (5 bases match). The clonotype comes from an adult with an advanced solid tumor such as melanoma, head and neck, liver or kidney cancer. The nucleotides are TGTGCCAGCAGCTTAGTTTCGGACACGAGTGGCAAAAACATTCAGTACTTC. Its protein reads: CASSLVSDTSGKNIQYF.